What follows describes a single T cell receptor (beta chain). Germline trimming cut 10 bases from V and 1 base from J; bases unmatched to any gene: 10. CDR1 and CDR2 (germline): MNHEY, SVGAGI. The CDR3 runs 14 residues. The sample originates from a study of blood T cell repertoires in COVID-19. Generated by immunoSEQ multiplex PCR, the TCRdb table keeps only in-frame clones and is missing some. The sample holds nearly 200,000 clones; roughly four fifths are singletons and the top ten take 6% to 8%. Source material: peripheral blood. The TCR comes from a human donor with acute or convalescent COVID-19. The donor label of this sample is uncertain. The rearrangement joins TRBV6-5 to TRBJ2-7, with 7 bases that match TRBD1. CDR3 region: CATSQGVGSYEQYF. As DNA, the CDR3 is TGTGCCACCAGCCAGGGGGTTGGGTCCTACGAGCAGTACTTC.